This T cell receptor (beta chain) was recovered during a study of blood T cell repertoires in COVID-19. Across the study: From the United States, Italy and Spain came samples of acute and convalescent COVID-19. The cDNA or gDNA used as material had been derived from T cells, B-cell-depleted T cells, or PBMCs.

In the authors' workflow: The assay estimated nucleated cells by amplifying reference gene primers. The table came from immunoSEQ multiplex PCR; TCRdb's copy has only in-frame clones and leaves some out. That table supplies the V and J calls and clone size; D and trimming were determined from the DNA. The table includes approximately 61,000 clones, 85% to 90% detected once. V lost 6 bases and J lost 3; bases outside the gene matches: 5. The CDR3 is 13 amino acids. Germline values: CDR1 KGHSH, CDR2 LQKENI. J is TRBJ2-7 and V is TRBV18, with 7 bases matching TRBD2. The sample comprised peripheral blood. The origin of this receptor is a woman at least 80 years old with active COVID-19. In DNA form, the CDR3 reads TGTGCCAGCTCCCCCGGGACTAACTACGAGCAGTACTTC. It is translated as CASSPGTNYEQYF.